Listed below are T cell receptor beta chains from one sample, sequenced in a study of beta chain features in type 1 diabetes. Clones were sequenced by immunoSEQ multiplex PCR, and TCRdb holds only the in-frame ones, with some missing. The data hold hundreds of thousands of clones, with roughly a tenth observed a single time. Sequencing was performed on central memory CD4+ T cells from blood. Receptors were obtained from a man aged 25-40 years with type 1 diabetes. Each CDR3 is given with its conserved first and last residue. A D gene is named only where the DNA matches it firmly. The size field is filled for only some rows; it gives once, few, many or a size class.

j_call: TRBJ1-3
clone_size: NA
v_call: TRBV7-2
d_call: NA
cdr3_aa: CASSFRESSGNTIYF
cdr3_nt: TGTGCCAGCAGCTTTCGGGAAAGCTCTGGAAACACCATATATTTT

j_call: TRBJ2-7
clone_size: few
v_call: TRBV5-4
d_call: NA
cdr3_aa: CASSRSDYEQYF
cdr3_nt: TGTGCCAGCAGCCGTTCTGACTACGAGCAGTACTTC

j_call: TRBJ2-7
clone_size: NA
v_call: TRBV5-6
d_call: TRBD1
cdr3_aa: CASSFRQGSYEQYF
cdr3_nt: TGTGCCAGCAGCTTCCGACAGGGATCCTACGAGCAGTACTTC

j_call: TRBJ2-5
clone_size: many
v_call: TRBV2
d_call: NA
cdr3_aa: CASRPGAGETQYF
cdr3_nt: TGTGCCAGCCGGCCGGGGGCTGGGGAGACCCAGTACTTC

j_call: TRBJ1-2
clone_size: NA
v_call: TRBV7-9
d_call: NA
cdr3_aa: CASSFDGNYGYTF
cdr3_nt: TGTGCCAGCAGCTTTGACGGGAACTATGGCTACACCTTC

j_call: TRBJ1-5
clone_size: NA
v_call: TRBV30
d_call: NA
cdr3_aa: CAWTLDGSRTPQHF
cdr3_nt: TGTGCCTGGACCCTGGACGGAAGCCGGACGCCCCAGCATTTT

j_call: TRBJ2-3
clone_size: NA
v_call: TRBV27
d_call: TRBD2
cdr3_aa: CASSGGLGPSGTQYF
cdr3_nt: TGTGCCAGCAGCGGAGGGCTAGGGCCTAGCGGTACGCAGTATTTT

j_call: TRBJ2-5
clone_size: few
v_call: TRBV6-1
d_call: TRBD1
cdr3_aa: CASTQGAPETQYF
cdr3_nt: TGTGCCAGCACCCAGGGGGCCCCAGAGACCCAGTACTTC

j_call: TRBJ1-4
clone_size: NA
v_call: TRBV28
d_call: NA
cdr3_aa: CASSSTLTTNEKLFF
cdr3_nt: TGTGCCAGCAGTTCCACCCTAACAACTAATGAAAAACTGTTTTTT

j_call: TRBJ1-6
clone_size: NA
v_call: TRBV7-9
d_call: TRBD1
cdr3_aa: CASSTGTGDSPLHF
cdr3_nt: TGTGCCAGCAGCACCGGGACAGGGGATTCACCCCTCCACTTT

j_call: TRBJ1-1
clone_size: NA
v_call: TRBV4-3
d_call: NA
cdr3_aa: CASSQDAGSENTEAFF
cdr3_nt: TGCGCCAGCAGCCAAGATGCAGGGTCCGAAAACACTGAAGCTTTCTTT

j_call: TRBJ1-2
clone_size: NA
v_call: TRBV5-1
d_call: NA
cdr3_aa: CASSFQGGANYGYTF
cdr3_nt: TGCGCCAGCAGCTTCCAGGGAGGGGCTAACTATGGCTACACCTTC

j_call: TRBJ2-5
clone_size: NA
v_call: TRBV7-2
d_call: NA
cdr3_aa: CASSVGFSGETQYF
cdr3_nt: TGTGCCAGCAGCGTTGGGTTTTCGGGGGAGACCCAGTACTTC

j_call: TRBJ2-1
clone_size: NA
v_call: TRBV6-5
d_call: TRBD1
cdr3_aa: CASSYIRTGSYNEQFF
cdr3_nt: TGTGCCAGCAGTTATATCCGGACAGGGTCCTACAATGAGCAGTTCTTC

j_call: TRBJ2-7
clone_size: few
v_call: TRBV6-1
d_call: NA
cdr3_aa: CATRHSYGHEQYF
cdr3_nt: TGTGCCACCAGGCATAGCTACGGGCACGAGCAGTACTTC

j_call: TRBJ2-3
clone_size: NA
v_call: TRBV5-1
d_call: NA
cdr3_aa: CASSFGSSTDTQYF
cdr3_nt: TGCGCCAGCAGCTTTGGATCTAGCACAGATACGCAGTATTTT